The 9 T cell receptor beta chains reported below all come from one sample, sequenced in a study of T cell clones after liver transplantation. This table comes from immunoSEQ multiplex PCR, and its TCRdb copy is limited to in-frame clones, with some not included. Of 99,000 or so clones in the sample, roughly 80% were seen once. The sample here was CD4+ T cells from blood, taken before liver transplant. These receptors were collected from a human donor who received a liver transplant.

The J gene is TRBJ2-2, the V gene TRBV2; 8 bases are a match to TRBD1. The CDR3 has 16 residues. V lost 5 bases, J lost 4 bases, and 9 bases stayed unmatched. From germline, CDR1 is SNHLY and CDR2 FYNNEI. CDR3 sequence reads: CASSIVRGQATGELFF. CDR3 coding DNA: TGTGCCAGCAGTATCGTCAGGGGGCAAGCCACCGGGGAGCTGTTTTTT.

V and J are TRBV9 and TRBJ1-6; TRBD1 is a possible D gene (6 bases). Between the trimmed V and J ends, which lost 0 bases and 10 bases, there was a span of 14 bases. The length of the CDR3 is 15 residues. Germline V gene data show CDR1 as SGDLS and CDR2 as YYNGEE. The CDR3 sequence: CASSVEEGRGSPLHF. CDR3 in DNA: TGTGCCAGCAGCGTAGAGGAGGGTAGGGGGTCACCCCTCCACTTT.

This sequence joins TRBV5-6 and TRBJ1-3; 9 bases are a match to TRBD1. Germline V gene data show CDR1 as SGHDT and CDR2 as YYEEEE. The V gene end was trimmed by 2 bases and the J gene end by 2 bases; junction bases not matched to a gene: 2. The CDR3 contains 15 residues. This chain's CDR3 is CASSFRDRAGNTIYF. CDR3 sequence (DNA): TGTGCCAGCAGCTTCCGGGACAGGGCTGGAAACACCATATATTTT.

The chain has TRBV7-3 and TRBJ2-6; 8 bases line up with TRBD1. Germline CDR1 SGHTA, CDR2 FQGTGA. The CDR3 contains 17 residues. Trimming cost V 5 bases and J 0 bases; bases outside gene matches: 6. CDR3 nucleotides: TGTGCCAGCAGCCACGACAGGGGTAACTCTGGGGCCAACGTCCTGACTTTC. It encodes CASSHDRGNSGANVLTF.

V usage is TRBV5-1 and J usage is TRBJ1-2, with TRBD1 identical over 7 bases. V was clipped by 2 bases and J by 4 bases; unmatched bases: 5. The germline CDR1 and CDR2 sequences are SGHRS and YFSETQ. There are 14 residues in the CDR3. The CDR3 nucleotides are TGCGCCAGCAGCTTACAGGGGAACGGCTATGGCTACACCTTC. Translation gives CASSLQGNGYGYTF.

J is TRBJ1-2 and V is TRBV5-1, with TRBD1 matching over 9 bases. The trim removed 0 bases at V and 8 bases at J, leaving 5 bases unmatched. CDR3 length: 14 residues. In germline, CDR1 is SGHRS, CDR2 YFSETQ. The CDR3 here is CASSLGDREKGYTF. CDR3 DNA: TGCGCCAGCAGCTTGGGGGACAGGGAAAAGGGCTACACCTTC.

The V and J genes are TRBV5-1 and TRBJ2-7; no clear D. With 4 bases removed from V and 5 bases from J, the gap between germline ends came to 16 bases. Looked up from germline, CDR1 is SGHRS and CDR2 is YFSETQ. The CDR3 totals 14 residues. The DNA for the CDR3 is TGCGCCAGCAGCCGACGCAGAGGAATCGACGAGCAGTACTTC. Translated, it gives CASSRRRGIDEQYF.

The chain links TRBV28 to TRBJ1-2; no clear D gene. This CDR3 has 14 residues. Trimming stripped 2 bases from V and 2 bases from J, with 9 bases between. Germline CDR1 reads MDHEN; CDR2 reads SYDVKM. The CDR3: CASSLVAANYGYTF. The CDR3 coding sequence is TGTGCCAGCAGTTTAGTGGCAGCCAACTATGGCTACACCTTC.

This chain connects TRBV25-1 to TRBJ2-5; 11 nucleotides agree with TRBD1. The CDR3 runs 15 residues. J lost 4 bases, V lost 10 bases, and 11 bases had no gene match. Looked up from germline, CDR1 is MGHDK and CDR2 is SYGVNS. In nucleotides, the CDR3 is TGTGCCATTTCCCTGGACAGGGGGCAGCTAGAGACCCAGTACTTC. Amino acids: CAISLDRGQLETQYF.